This TCR beta chain was sequenced in a study of T-cell reconstitution after alpha-beta-depleted transplantation in children. Study observations and caveats: Reportedly, roughly two months post-transplant, alpha-beta T cells arose from several hundred expanded graft clones.

In regard to this clonotype: No antigen is known for it.

The V end lost 5 bases, the J end lost 1 base, and 20 bases lay between the germline ends. CDR1 and CDR2 (germline): ENHRY, SYGVKD. There are 17 residues in the CDR3. The library targeted TCRbeta and was prepared with unique molecular identifiers. From the PCR reads, TCRdb called clonotypes with MiXCR, one entry per CDR3 protein. Of about 980,000 distinct CDR3 sequences in the sample, less than 30% are singletons; the top ten hold more than 25%. The sequence came from a boy under two years old who had a stem cell transplant for SCID, so the T cells may come from the graft donor. Sequences were derived from PBMCs, mostly from graft donor cells, sampled 360 days after TCRalphabeta/CD19-depleted stem cell transplant. The rearrangement joins TRBV10-3 to TRBJ1-2, with D perhaps TRBD1 (6 bases). The CDR3 DNA reads as TGTGCCATCAGTCCGGGGTTGCGACAGGCCCGTAACTATGGCTACACCTTC. This gives the protein CAISPGLRQARNYGYTF.